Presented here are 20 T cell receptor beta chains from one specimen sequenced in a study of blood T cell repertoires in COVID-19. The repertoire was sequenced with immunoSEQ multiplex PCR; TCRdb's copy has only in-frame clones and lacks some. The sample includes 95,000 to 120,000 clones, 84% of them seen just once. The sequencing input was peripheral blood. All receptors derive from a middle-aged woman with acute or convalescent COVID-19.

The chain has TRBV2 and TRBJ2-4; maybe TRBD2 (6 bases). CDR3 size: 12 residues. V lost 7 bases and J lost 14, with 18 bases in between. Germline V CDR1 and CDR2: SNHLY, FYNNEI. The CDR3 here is CASIGASVLKYF. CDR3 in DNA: TGTGCCAGCATTGGGGCTAGCGTCCTGAAGTACTTC.

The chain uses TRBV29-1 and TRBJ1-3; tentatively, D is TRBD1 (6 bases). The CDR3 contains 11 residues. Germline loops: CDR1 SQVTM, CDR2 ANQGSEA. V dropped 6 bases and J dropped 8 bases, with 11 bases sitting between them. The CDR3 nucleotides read TGCAGCGTGGTACAGGGCTACACCATATATTTT. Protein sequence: CSVVQGYTIYF.

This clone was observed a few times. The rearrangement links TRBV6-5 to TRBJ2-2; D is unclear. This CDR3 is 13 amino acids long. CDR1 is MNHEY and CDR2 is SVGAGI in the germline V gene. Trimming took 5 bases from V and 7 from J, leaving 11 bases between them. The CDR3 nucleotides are TGTGCCAGCAGTCGCAGTGTTATCGGGGAGCTGTTTTTT. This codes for CASSRSVIGELFF.

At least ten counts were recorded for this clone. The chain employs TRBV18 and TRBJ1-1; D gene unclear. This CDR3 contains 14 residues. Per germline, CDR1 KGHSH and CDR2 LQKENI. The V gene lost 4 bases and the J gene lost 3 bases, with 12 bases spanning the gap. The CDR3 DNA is TGTGCCAGCTCACTCCCGGGTTGGGACACTGAAGCTTTCTTT. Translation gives CASSLPGWDTEAFF.

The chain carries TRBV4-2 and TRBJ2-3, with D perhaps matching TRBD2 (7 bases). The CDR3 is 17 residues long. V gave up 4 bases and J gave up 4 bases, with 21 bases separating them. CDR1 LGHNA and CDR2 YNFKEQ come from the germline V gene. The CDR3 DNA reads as TGTGCCAGCAGCCCCCCCGGAGTACGGGGGGCCCCAGATACGCAGTATTTT. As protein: CASSPPGVRGAPDTQYF.

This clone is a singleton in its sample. The CDR3 DNA sequence: TGTGCCAGCAGTTACTCGACAGGATGGGACCTAGAGACCCAGTACTTC. It translates to CASSYSTGWDLETQYF. V and J are TRBV6-7 and TRBJ2-5, with D maybe TRBD1 (6 bases). TRBV6-7 has ORF status, its function being uncertain. Between the trimmed V and J ends, which lost 0 bases and 4 bases, there was a span of 15 bases. The CDR3 is 16 residues long.

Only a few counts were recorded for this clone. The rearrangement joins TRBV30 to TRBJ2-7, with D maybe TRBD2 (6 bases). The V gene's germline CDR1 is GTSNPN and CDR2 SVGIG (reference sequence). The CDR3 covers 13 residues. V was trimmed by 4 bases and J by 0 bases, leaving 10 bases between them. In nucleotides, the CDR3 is TGTGCCTGGAATTCGGGGGTCTCCTACGAGCAGTACTTC. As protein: CAWNSGVSYEQYF. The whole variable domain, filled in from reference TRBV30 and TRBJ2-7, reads SQTIHQWPATLVQPVGSPLSLECTVEGTSNPNLYWYRQAAGRGLQLLFYSVGIGQISSEVPQNLSASRPQDRQFILSSKKLLLSDSGFYLCAWNSGVSYEQYFGPGTRLTVT.

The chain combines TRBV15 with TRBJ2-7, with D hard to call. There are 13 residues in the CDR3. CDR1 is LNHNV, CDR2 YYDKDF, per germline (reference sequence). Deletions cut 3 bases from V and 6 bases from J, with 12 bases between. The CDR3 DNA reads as TGTGCCACCAGCAGTGCTCCTAATGGCGAGCAGTACTTC. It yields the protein CATSSAPNGEQYF. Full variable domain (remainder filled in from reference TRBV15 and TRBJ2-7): DAMVIQNPRYQVTQFGKPVTLSCSQTLNHNVMYWYQQKSSQAPKLLFHYYDKDFNNEADTPDNFQSRRPNTSFCFLDIRSPGLGDTAMYLCATSSAPNGEQYFGPGTRLTVT.

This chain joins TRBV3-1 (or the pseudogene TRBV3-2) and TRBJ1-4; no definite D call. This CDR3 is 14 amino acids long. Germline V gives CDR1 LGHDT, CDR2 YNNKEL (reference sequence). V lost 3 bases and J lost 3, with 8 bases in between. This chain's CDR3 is CASSHPWPNEKLFF. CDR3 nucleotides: TGTGCCAGCAGCCACCCGTGGCCTAATGAAAAACTGTTTTTT.

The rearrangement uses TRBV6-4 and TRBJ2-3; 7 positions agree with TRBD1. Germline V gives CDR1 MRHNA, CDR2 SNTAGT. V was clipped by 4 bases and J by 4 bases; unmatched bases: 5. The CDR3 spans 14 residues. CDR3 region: CASSGGQSPDTQYF. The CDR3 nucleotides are TGTGCCAGCAGTGGGGGACAGAGCCCAGATACGCAGTATTTT.

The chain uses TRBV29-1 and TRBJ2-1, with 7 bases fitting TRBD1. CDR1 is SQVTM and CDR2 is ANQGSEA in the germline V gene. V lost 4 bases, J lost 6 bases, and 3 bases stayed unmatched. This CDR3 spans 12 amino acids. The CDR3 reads CSVGQGFNEQFF. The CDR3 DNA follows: TGCAGCGTTGGACAGGGATTCAATGAGCAGTTCTTC.

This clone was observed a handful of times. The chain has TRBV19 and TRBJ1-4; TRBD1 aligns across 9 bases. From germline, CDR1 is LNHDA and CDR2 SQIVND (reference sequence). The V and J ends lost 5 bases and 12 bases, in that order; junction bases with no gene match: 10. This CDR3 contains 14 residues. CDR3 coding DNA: TGTGCCAGTAGTTTTCGACAGGGGGAATCGGAACTGTTTTTT. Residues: CASSFRQGESELFF.

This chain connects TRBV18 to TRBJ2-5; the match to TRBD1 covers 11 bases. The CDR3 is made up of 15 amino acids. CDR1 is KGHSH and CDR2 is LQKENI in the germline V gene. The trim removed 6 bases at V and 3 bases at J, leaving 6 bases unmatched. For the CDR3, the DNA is TGTGCCAGCTCTCTGGGGACAGGGGGTGAAGAGACCCAGTACTTC. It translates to CASSLGTGGEETQYF.

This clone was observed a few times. CDR3 sequence (DNA): TGTGCCAGCAGCCAAGGGATTAGCGGATTCACCTACGAGCAGTACTTC. Its translation is CASSQGISGFTYEQYF. The J gene is TRBJ2-7, the V gene TRBV3-1 (or the pseudogene TRBV3-2); perhaps TRBD2 as D (6 bases). V shed 1 base and J shed 2 bases, with 15 bases lying between them. The CDR3 runs 16 residues. Germline V lookup: CDR1 LGHDT, CDR2 YNNKEL (reference sequence).

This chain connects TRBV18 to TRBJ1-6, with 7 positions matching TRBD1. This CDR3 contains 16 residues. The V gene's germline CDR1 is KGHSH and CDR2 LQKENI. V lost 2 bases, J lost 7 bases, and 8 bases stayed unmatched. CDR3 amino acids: CASSPEGRGRNSPLHF. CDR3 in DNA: TGTGCCAGCTCACCAGAGGGTAGGGGGCGCAATTCACCCCTCCACTTT. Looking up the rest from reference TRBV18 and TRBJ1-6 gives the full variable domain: NAGVMQNPRHLVRRRGQEARLRCSPMKGHSHVYWYRQLPEEGLKFMVYLQKENIIDESGMPKERFSAEFPKEGPSILRIQQVVRGDSAAYFCASSPEGRGRNSPLHFGNGTRLTVT.

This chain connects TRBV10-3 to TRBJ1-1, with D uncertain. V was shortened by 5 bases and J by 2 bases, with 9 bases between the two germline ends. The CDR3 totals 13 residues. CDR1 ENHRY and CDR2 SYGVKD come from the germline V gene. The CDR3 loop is CAISPEGNTEAFF. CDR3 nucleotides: TGTGCCATCAGTCCCGAGGGTAACACTGAAGCTTTCTTT.

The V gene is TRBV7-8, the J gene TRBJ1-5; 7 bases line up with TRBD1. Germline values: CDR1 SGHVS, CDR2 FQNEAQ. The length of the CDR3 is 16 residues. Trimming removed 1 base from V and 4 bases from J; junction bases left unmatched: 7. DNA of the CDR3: TGTGCCAGCAGCTTAGGTACGGGACAGATTAATCAGCCCCAGCATTTT. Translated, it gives CASSLGTGQINQPQHF.

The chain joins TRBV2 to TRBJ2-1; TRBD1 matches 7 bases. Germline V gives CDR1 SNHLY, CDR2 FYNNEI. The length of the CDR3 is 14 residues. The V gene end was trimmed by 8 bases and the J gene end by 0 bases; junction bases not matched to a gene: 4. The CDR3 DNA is TGTGCCAGCGCGGACAGGAGCTCCTACAATGAGCAGTTCTTC. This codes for CASADRSSYNEQFF. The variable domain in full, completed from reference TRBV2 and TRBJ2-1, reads EPEVTQTPSHQVTQMGQEVILRCVPISNHLYFYWYRQILGQKVEFLVSFYNNEISEKSEIFDDQFSVERPDGSNFTLKIRSTKLEDSAMYFCASADRSSYNEQFFGPGTRLTVL.

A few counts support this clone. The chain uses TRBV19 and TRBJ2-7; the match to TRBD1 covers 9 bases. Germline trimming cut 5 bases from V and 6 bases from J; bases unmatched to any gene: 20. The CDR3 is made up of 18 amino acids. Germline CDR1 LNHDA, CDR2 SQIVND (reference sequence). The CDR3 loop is CASSPSTGTGRRGSEQYF. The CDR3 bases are TGTGCCAGTAGTCCGTCAACCGGGACAGGGAGGAGAGGGTCCGAGCAGTACTTC.

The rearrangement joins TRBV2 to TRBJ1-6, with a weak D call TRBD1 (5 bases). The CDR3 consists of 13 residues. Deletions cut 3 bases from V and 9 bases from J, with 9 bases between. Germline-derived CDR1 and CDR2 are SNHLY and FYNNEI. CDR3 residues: CASSDLRGSPLHF. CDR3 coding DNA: TGTGCCAGCAGTGACCTTAGGGGTTCACCCCTCCACTTT.